Detailed here is one T cell receptor (beta chain). CDR3 size: 12 residues. The germline V gene has CDR1 ENHRY and CDR2 SYGVKD. Trimming stripped 8 bases from V and 4 bases from J, with 9 bases between. This sample was taken from a study of OX40 agonist ivuxolimab in advanced cancers. Study-level background: Patients took ivuxolimab, an agonistic anti-OX40 (CD134) antibody.

The table came from immunoSEQ multiplex PCR; TCRdb's copy has only in-frame clones and leaves some out. The sample lists tens of thousands of clones, approximately 85% occurring once. This sequence was found in an adult with an advanced solid tumor such as melanoma, head and neck, liver or kidney cancer. This sequence joins TRBV10-3 and TRBJ1-3; D is ambiguous. This specimen was CD4+ or CD8+ T cells sorted from blood, taken in a trial of the OX40 agonist ivuxolimab. The CDR3 spells CAIENPGNTIYF. For the CDR3, the DNA is TGTGCCATCGAGAACCCAGGAAACACCATATATTTT.